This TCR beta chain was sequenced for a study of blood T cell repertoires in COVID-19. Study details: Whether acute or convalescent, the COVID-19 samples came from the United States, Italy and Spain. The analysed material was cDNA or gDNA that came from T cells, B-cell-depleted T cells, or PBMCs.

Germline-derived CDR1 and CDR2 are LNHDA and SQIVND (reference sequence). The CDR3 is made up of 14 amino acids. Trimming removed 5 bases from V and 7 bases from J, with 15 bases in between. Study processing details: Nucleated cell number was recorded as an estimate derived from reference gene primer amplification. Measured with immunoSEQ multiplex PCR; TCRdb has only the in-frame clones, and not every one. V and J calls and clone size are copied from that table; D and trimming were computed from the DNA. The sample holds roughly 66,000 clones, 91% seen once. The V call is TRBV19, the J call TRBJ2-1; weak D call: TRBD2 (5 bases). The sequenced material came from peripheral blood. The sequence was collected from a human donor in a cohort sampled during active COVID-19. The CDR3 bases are TGTGCCAGTAGTTCCCCTGGACTGGTGAATGAGCAGTTCTTC. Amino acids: CASSSPGLVNEQFF.